This TCR beta chain comes out of a study of blood T cell repertoires in COVID-19. The overall study: Acute and convalescent COVID-19 specimens originated in the United States, Italy and Spain. The cDNA or gDNA used as material had been derived from T cells, B-cell-depleted T cells, or PBMCs.

Germline V gene lookup returns CDR1 SGHRS and CDR2 YFSETQ. V lost 6 bases and J lost 4; bases outside the gene matches: 5. There are 14 residues in the CDR3. Original analysis: Reference gene primer amplification yielded estimated nucleated cell counts. Profiled with immunoSEQ multiplex PCR; TCRdb holds only in-frame clones, not every one. V, J and clone size were drawn from that table, and D and trimming were deduced from the DNA. The sample includes a few hundred thousand clones, about 83% of them seen just once. Sequenced: peripheral blood. V is TRBV5-1 and J is TRBJ2-1; 9 bases match TRBD2. This clonotype was obtained from a woman between 50 and 59 years old with acute or convalescent COVID-19. Here the CDR3 reads CASNRLADYNEQFF. CDR3 nucleotides: TGCGCCAGCAACCGACTAGCGGATTACAATGAGCAGTTCTTC.